In its sample, the clone carrying this TCR beta chain was seen once. The entry originates in a study of control samples from healthy donors and cancer patients. Germline V gives CDR1 SGHNT, CDR2 YYREEE (reference sequence). This CDR3 is built from 18 residues. V shed 0 bases and J shed 0 bases, with 18 bases lying between them. The method was immunoSEQ multiplex PCR; TCRdb's version includes in-frame clones alone and lacks a portion of them. The table has over 90,000 clones, about 91% seen once. The chain joins TRBV5-4 to TRBJ1-2; D not certain. The sequence derives from a woman between 18 and 30 years old in good health. Input material: blood. CDR3 amino acids: CASSLGVPGLGANYGYTF. DNA of the CDR3: TGTGCCAGCAGCTTGGGGGTACCTGGGTTGGGAGCTAACTATGGCTACACCTTC.